The source of this TCR beta chain is a study of T-cell reconstitution after alpha-beta-depleted transplantation in children. CDR3 length: 14 amino acids. The germline V gene has CDR1 SGHRS and CDR2 YFSETQ. With V trimmed by 4 bases and J by 7 bases, 2 bases remained unmatched. Unique molecular identifiers were incorporated during preparation of the TCRbeta library. MiXCR was run by TCRdb on the PCR reads, yielding one entry per CDR3 protein. Of roughly 570,000 distinct CDR3 sequences listed, over 25% are singletons. Study-level results: The authors attributed T-cell counts and diversity one year after transplant mostly to newly produced T cells. The study traced high day-60 TCRbeta diversity in some patients to surviving recipient T cells and thymic progenitors. About two months after transplant, alpha-beta T cells reportedly came from several hundred expanded graft clones.

Remarks on this clonotype: The antigen is not known.

The input for sequencing was PBMCs, taken before TCRalphabeta/CD19-depleted stem cell transplant. The rearrangement links TRBV5-1 to TRBJ1-6; 10 nucleotides align to TRBD1. The receptor was derived from a boy under two years old with Wiskott-Aldrich syndrome, due to receive a stem cell transplant. CDR3 in amino acids: CASSVGQGNSPLHF. The CDR3 region has the DNA TGCGCCAGCAGCGTGGGACAGGGGAATTCACCCCTCCACTTT.